This T cell receptor (beta chain) was sequenced in a study of CD8+CD57+ T cells in acquired aplastic anemia. The study's findings and limits: Researchers reported that CD8+ Simpson's diversity was not significantly different in patients versus controls.

CDR1 and CDR2 from the germline V gene are DFQATT and SNEGSKA (reference sequence). The J segment lost 8 bases and the V segment lost 1 base, leaving 6 bases of the junction unmatched. This CDR3 region has 14 residues. CDR3 and TCR beta VDJ profiling relied on genomic DNA as the template. Each CDR3 protein gets one entry after TCRdb re-called the reads with MiXCR. The sample has 120,000 or so distinct CDR3 sequences; under 65% are singletons. In patients chosen for sequencing, flow cytometry had shown CD8+CD57+ cell expansion. The diagnosis in all patients was severe acquired aplastic anemia. Comments on this clonotype: Antigen: not known.

The V gene is TRBV20-1, the J gene TRBJ2-1, with 9 bases identical to TRBD1. The specimen was sorted CD4+, CD8+, or CD8+CD57+ T cells (not recorded which) from PBMCs. The TCR was taken from a human donor with aplastic anemia. CDR3 sequence (DNA): TGCAGTGCTAGAGCGGGACAGGGATTCTATGAGCAGTTCTTC. Translating gives CSARAGQGFYEQFF.